The present T cell receptor (beta chain) was sequenced within a study of cytomegalovirus exposure and HLA in healthy donors. The CDR3 is made up of 14 amino acids. The germline V gene has CDR1 SNHLY and CDR2 FYNNEI. Trimming cost V 6 bases and J 1 base, with 11 bases left between them. The PCR used 60 Vbeta and 13 Jbeta primers. The table came from immunoSEQ multiplex PCR; TCRdb's copy has only in-frame clones and leaves some out. The sample has about 160,000 clones, around four fifths seen once. Whole-study results and caveats: There were three CMV-associated chains whose specificity for CMV antigens was confirmed in vitro. Across donors, sequencing depth was assumed by presence/absence analyses to be roughly uniform.

Worth noting for this clone: As yet, its antigen is unknown.

The chain combines TRBV2 with TRBJ2-3, with D possibly being TRBD2 (5 bases). The sequence came from a man younger than 35 in good health and CMV-seropositive. The sequenced sample was PBMCs. CDR3 DNA sequence: TGTGCCAGCAGCCCCCGGGGTGGCACAGATACGCAGTATTTT. Translating it yields CASSPRGGTDTQYF.